The 26 T cell receptor beta chains below all came from one sample that was sequenced in a study of Ad26.COV2.S vaccination and SARS-CoV-2 variants. Noted treatment: some 19 received Ad26.COV2.S at low or high dose, single or two shots; about 5 received placebo; per-sample allocation not given. After the first vaccine or placebo injection, samples were drawn on day 63. Generated by immunoSEQ multiplex PCR, the TCRdb table keeps only in-frame clones and is missing some. The table shows hundreds of thousands of clones, with approximately 90% occurring only once. Sequences were derived from peripheral blood, sampled in a trial of Ad26.COV2.S vaccine versus placebo. The receptors here all came from a person between 18 and 60 years old who received the Ad26.COV2.S COVID-19 vaccine or a placebo.

The DNA for the CDR3 is TGTGCCAGTAGTATAGAGTGGGGGGACTATGGCTACACCTTC. Encoded protein: CASSIEWGDYGYTF. This chain connects TRBV19 to TRBJ1-2, with a weak D call TRBD1 (5 bases). The length of the CDR3 is 14 residues. V lost 0 bases to trimming and J lost 3 bases, with 8 bases between them. Germline-derived CDR1 and CDR2 are LNHDA and SQIVND (reference sequence).

This clone was counted a few times. The chain joins TRBV30 to TRBJ1-5; 11 positions agree with TRBD1. The CDR3 is made up of 13 amino acids. CDR1 and CDR2 from the germline V gene are GTSNPN and SVGIG (reference sequence). The V and J ends lost 8 bases and 6 bases, in that order; junction bases with no gene match: 6. The chain's CDR3 is CAGGQGGLQPQHF. CDR3 coding DNA: TGTGCCGGGGGACAGGGGGGCCTTCAGCCCCAGCATTTT.

This chain's CDR3 is CAWSTTESGYTF. The CDR3 bases are TGTGCCTGGAGTACGACAGAAAGTGGCTACACCTTC. This chain connects TRBV30 to TRBJ1-2; D might be TRBD1 (5 bases). Trimming removed 2 bases at V and 7 bases at J, with 11 bases between. This CDR3 comprises 12 residues. Germline V gives CDR1 GTSNPN, CDR2 SVGIG (reference sequence).

V and J are TRBV7-9 and TRBJ1-2, with D possibly TRBD1 on 6 matching bases. Between the trimmed V and J ends, which lost 1 base and 4 bases, there was a span of 13 bases. The CDR3 consists of 15 residues. In germline, CDR1 is SEHNR, CDR2 FQNEAQ (reference sequence). The CDR3 DNA reads as TGTGCCAGCAGCTTAGTAAAGGACAGAGGCTATGGCTACACCTTC. Its protein product is CASSLVKDRGYGYTF. Complete variable domain (other parts from reference TRBV7-9 and TRBJ1-2): DTGVSQNPRHKITKRGQNVTFRCDPISEHNRLYWYRQTLGQGPEFLTYFQNEAQLEKSRLLSDRFSAERPKGSFSTLEIQRTEQGDSAMYLCASSLVKDRGYGYTFGSGTRLTVV.

This clone was picked up one time. The CDR3 DNA reads as TGTGCCAGCAGTTTGGCCCCTGGACGCGGCAGGGTGAGGGAGCAGTACTTC. Its protein is CASSLAPGRGRVREQYF. The rearrangement uses TRBV27 and TRBJ2-7; possibly TRBD1 for D (5 bases). CDR1 and CDR2 from the germline V gene are MNHEY and SMNVEV (reference sequence). The length of the CDR3 is 17 residues. Trimming shortened V by 3 bases and J by 7 bases, and 25 bases separated the two germline ends.

V gene TRBV24-1 combines with J gene TRBJ1-6; D may be TRBD1 (6 bases). The CDR3 spans 15 residues. Germline CDR1 KGHDR, CDR2 SFDVKD. Deletions cut 7 bases from V and 10 bases from J, with 19 bases between. The CDR3 reads CATSEGQGTKSPLHF. In nucleotides, the CDR3 is TGTGCCACCAGCGAGGGTCAGGGGACCAAATCACCCCTCCACTTT.

V usage is TRBV4-3 and J usage is TRBJ1-4; a weak D match, TRBD1 (6 bases). The CDR3 extends over 16 amino acids. The germline V gene has CDR1 LGHNA and CDR2 YSLEER. V was clipped by 2 bases and J by 3 bases, with 13 bases between them. The CDR3 nucleotides read TGCGCCAGCAGCCAATCGGAGGGGGGCTCTAATGAAAAACTGTTTTTT. Its protein product is CASSQSEGGSNEKLFF.

This sequence joins TRBV4-1 and TRBJ1-1; the match to TRBD1 covers 10 bases. There are 18 residues in the CDR3. Germline values: CDR1 MGHRA, CDR2 YSYEKL. V gave up 5 bases and J gave up 2 bases; unmatched junction bases: 14. The CDR3 DNA follows: TGCGCCAGCAGCTCATATCTTGGGGACAGGGGTGGTAACACTGAAGCTTTCTTT. It encodes CASSSYLGDRGGNTEAFF.

This chain links TRBV5-1 with TRBJ1-5; 10 nucleotides agree with TRBD1. J lost 7 bases, V lost 5 bases, and 3 bases had no gene match. This CDR3 has 13 residues. The V gene's germline CDR1 is SGHRS and CDR2 YFSETQ. The CDR3 protein is CASSKGQGQPQHF. The CDR3 region has the DNA TGCGCCAGCAGTAAGGGACAGGGGCAGCCCCAGCATTTT.

The V call is TRBV24-1, the J call TRBJ2-6; TRBD2 matches at 10 bases. Germline assignment: CDR1 KGHDR and CDR2 SFDVKD. The CDR3 is made up of 19 amino acids. After removal of 2 bases from V and 0 bases from J, the junction contained 6 bases not matched to a gene. As DNA, the CDR3 is TGTGCCACCAGTGATTCGTTAGCGGGAGGAGGCTCTGGGGCCAACGTCCTGACTTTC. It encodes CATSDSLAGGGSGANVLTF.

This clone was counted a few times. The chain employs TRBV3-1 (or the pseudogene TRBV3-2) and TRBJ2-7; 10 bases align to TRBD2. CDR1 LGHDT and CDR2 YNNKEL come from the germline V gene (reference sequence). Unmatched junction bases numbered 10, after V lost 1 base and J lost 4 bases. The CDR3 consists of 17 residues. This CDR3 reads CASSQGGLAGVSYEQYF. As DNA, the CDR3 is TGTGCCAGCAGCCAAGGAGGCCTAGCGGGAGTGTCTTACGAGCAGTACTTC.

The rearrangement joins TRBV5-6 to TRBJ2-7; possibly TRBD1 or TRBD2 for D (5 bases each). The germline V and J ends were trimmed by 2 bases and 3 bases, with 9 bases remaining between them. The CDR3 runs to 13 residues. Germline V gene data show CDR1 as SGHDT and CDR2 as YYEEEE. CDR3 coding DNA: TGTGCCAGCAGCTTCCGGGACCGCTACGAGCAGTACTTC. Encoded protein: CASSFRDRYEQYF. Full variable domain (remainder filled in from reference TRBV5-6 and TRBJ2-7): DAGVTQSPTHLIKTRGQQVTLRCSPKSGHDTVSWYQQALGQGPQFIFQYYEEEERQRGNFPDRFSGHQFPNYSSELNVNALLLGDSALYLCASSFRDRYEQYFGPGTRLTVT.

The chain recombines TRBV9 with TRBJ1-1; no firm D call. V gave up 0 bases and J gave up 1 base, with 19 bases separating them. The CDR3 consists of 18 residues. CDR1 is SGDLS, CDR2 YYNGEE, per germline. DNA of the CDR3: TGTGCCAGCAGCGTAGTAGGTGGGGTCGGAGAGCCGAACACTGAAGCTTTCTTT. It encodes CASSVVGGVGEPNTEAFF.

V and J are TRBV19 and TRBJ2-1; no definite D call. CDR1 and CDR2 (germline): LNHDA, SQIVND (reference sequence). The CDR3 has 15 amino acids. The V gene lost 3 bases and the J gene lost 8 bases, with 17 bases spanning the gap. The CDR3: CASSMVHTRPDEQFF. CDR3 nucleotide sequence: TGTGCCAGTAGTATGGTTCATACCCGCCCGGATGAGCAGTTCTTC.

The chain is built from TRBV28 and TRBJ1-4; D is perhaps TRBD1 (5 bases). CDR1 is MDHEN and CDR2 is SYDVKM in the germline V gene. Between the trimmed V and J ends, which lost 3 bases and 10 bases, there was a span of 12 bases. CDR3 size: 13 residues. CDR3 loop: CASSFGAVAKLFF. The CDR3 DNA is TGTGCCAGCAGTTTTGGGGCAGTGGCAAAACTGTTTTTT.

The chain couples TRBV6-5 to TRBJ1-3; perhaps TRBD1 as D (5 bases). Germline V gene sequence: CDR1 MNHEY, CDR2 SVGAGI. Trimming stripped 4 bases from V and 4 bases from J, with 14 bases between. The CDR3 spans 15 residues. CDR3 amino acids: CASSWGGTAGNTIYF. The CDR3 region has the DNA TGTGCCAGCAGTTGGGGGGGGACTGCAGGAAACACCATATATTTT.

This chain joins TRBV2 and TRBJ2-2; 7 positions match TRBD1. The CDR3 sequence is 12 residues long. Per germline, CDR1 SNHLY and CDR2 FYNNEI. Trimming took 7 bases from V and 8 from J; bases not matched to a gene: 4. Here the CDR3 reads CASNRGRGELFF. CDR3 DNA: TGTGCCAGCAATAGGGGGCGAGGGGAGCTGTTTTTT.

The chain couples TRBV7-8 to TRBJ1-2; 8 bases map to TRBD1. This CDR3 is built from 17 residues. J was trimmed by 2 bases and V by 5 bases; bases with no gene match: 13. The germline gives CDR1 SGHVS, CDR2 FQNEAQ. CDR3 sequence (DNA): TGTGCCAGCAGCCCTCGACAGGGGAACTTTAGAAACTATGGCTACACCTTC. This codes for CASSPRQGNFRNYGYTF.

This clone appeared once. This chain links TRBV27 with TRBJ2-2; 8 positions match TRBD1. This CDR3 has 16 residues. After removal of 4 bases from V and 2 bases from J, the junction contained 6 bases not matched to a gene. CDR1 is MNHEY and CDR2 is SMNVEV in the germline V gene (reference sequence). The DNA for the CDR3 is TGTGCCAGCAGTTCCCTGGACAGGGACAACACCGGGGAGCTGTTTTTT. This translates into CASSSLDRDNTGELFF.

This clone was seen a single time. V and J are TRBV6-5 and TRBJ1-1, with 7 bases fitting TRBD1. Germline-derived CDR1 and CDR2 are MNHEY and SVGAGI. Losses at the gene ends were 9 bases for V and 0 bases for J; bases not matched to a gene: 7. This CDR3 is built from 14 residues. The CDR3 DNA is TGTGCCAGTACCGGGACAGCTCTGAACACTGAAGCTTTCTTT. Its translation is CASTGTALNTEAFF.

CDR3 loop: CASSPEGVSTDTQYF. The CDR3 coding sequence is TGTGCCAGCAGTCCAGAGGGGGTTAGCACAGATACGCAGTATTTT. This chain joins TRBV2 and TRBJ2-3, with a weak D call TRBD1 (6 bases). CDR1 and CDR2 from the germline V gene are SNHLY and FYNNEI. The CDR3 is 15 residues long. The V end lost 5 bases, the J end lost 0 bases, and 12 bases lay between the germline ends.

The sample holds one count of this clone. The rearrangement links TRBV4-1 to TRBJ2-1, with 7 positions matching TRBD2. Looked up from germline, CDR1 is MGHRA and CDR2 is YSYEKL. Trimming at V came to 0 bases and at J to 1 base, leaving 6 bases not matched to a gene. The CDR3 is 17 amino acids. The CDR3 coding sequence is TGCGCCAGCAGCCAAGATCAAGCTAGCGGATCCTACAATGAGCAGTTCTTC. Translation: CASSQDQASGSYNEQFF.

This sequence joins TRBV29-1 and TRBJ2-1; 8 bases agree with TRBD2. Germline lookup yields CDR1 SQVTM and CDR2 ANQGSEA. The CDR3 has 13 amino acids. Trimming removed 7 bases from V and 1 base from J; junction bases left unmatched: 3. CDR3 residues: CSARLASYNEQFF. The CDR3, as DNA: TGCAGCGCAAGACTAGCGTCCTACAATGAGCAGTTCTTC.

The chain combines TRBV5-4 with TRBJ1-2; D is ambiguous. The length of the CDR3 is 15 residues. From germline, CDR1 is SGHNT and CDR2 YYREEE (reference sequence). V shed 2 bases and J shed 6 bases, with 17 bases lying between them. CDR3 loop: CASSLIGSAGDGYTF. Written as DNA, the CDR3 is TGTGCCAGCAGCTTAATCGGCAGTGCAGGAGATGGCTACACCTTC. Drawing the rest from reference TRBV5-4 and TRBJ1-2, the complete variable domain is ETGVTQSPTHLIKTRGQQVTLRCSSQSGHNTVSWYQQALGQGPQFIFQYYREEENGRGNFPPRFSGLQFPNYSSELNVNALELDDSALYLCASSLIGSAGDGYTFGSGTRLTVV.

The V and J genes are TRBV15 and TRBJ2-7; TRBD2 aligns across 9 bases. From germline, CDR1 is LNHNV and CDR2 YYDKDF (reference sequence). Unmatched junction bases numbered 8, after V lost 1 base and J lost 7 bases. The CDR3 consists of 15 residues. The CDR3 nucleotides read TGTGCCACCAGCAGAGGGTTAGCGGGAGTAGGTGAGCAGTACTTC. Translation gives CATSRGLAGVGEQYF.

This clone has only one observation. This chain connects TRBV14 to TRBJ2-3, with D possibly being TRBD2 (6 bases). The germline gives CDR1 SGHDN, CDR2 FVKESK. The germline V and J ends were trimmed by 3 bases and 0 bases, with 34 bases remaining between them. The CDR3 is 23 residues long. The CDR3 here is CASSHSIVTPEVLGGTSTDTQYF. Here the CDR3 DNA reads TGTGCCAGCAGCCACAGTATCGTAACCCCCGAAGTCCTGGGAGGAACTAGCACAGATACGCAGTATTTT.